This TCR beta chain comes out of a study of cytomegalovirus exposure and HLA in healthy donors. Primers: 60 Vbeta forward and 13 Jbeta reverse. The repertoire was sequenced with immunoSEQ multiplex PCR; TCRdb's copy has only in-frame clones and lacks some. Of under 200,000 clones listed, 80% to 90% are singletons. Regarding the study as a whole: In a later analysis, an Asian-associated ancestry cluster reportedly showed fewer N-insertions than the approximately 660-donor mean.

Trimming pared 6 bases from V and 5 bases from J, leaving 5 bases between. The germline V gene encodes CDR1 SGHNT and CDR2 YENEEA. This CDR3 comprises 11 residues. To note about this clone: As yet, its antigen is unknown.

The source material was PBMCs. This chain uses TRBV11-3 with TRBJ2-1; D is perhaps TRBD2 (5 bases). This sequence originates from a man aged 45 to 65 in good health and CMV-seropositive. The CDR3 DNA follows: TGTGCCAGCAGGCGGGACAATGAGCAGTTCTTC. Protein product: CASRRDNEQFF.